Listed below are T cell receptor beta chains from one sample, sequenced in a study of glioma-infiltrating T cells. TCRdb re-called the multiplex PCR reads with MiXCR, one entry per CDR3 protein. The sample shows 300,000 to 400,000 distinct CDR3 sequences, roughly 41% of them seen only once. Sequenced: glioma tissue, nonneoplastic brain tissue, or PBMCs (not recorded which). All receptors derive from a human donor with low-grade glioma or glioblastoma, undergoing nonglioma brain surgery, or in good health (not recorded which). Both conserved end residues are part of each CDR3. A D gene is named only where the DNA matches it firmly. Clone size is stated in some rows and not others, as once, few, many or a class when expanded.

v_gene	d_gene	abundance	j_gene	CDR3nt	CDR3aa
TRBV3-1	TRBD1	once	TRBJ1-1	TGTGCCAGCAGCCCGTACAGGGGACAGAACACTGAAGCTTCCTTT	CASSPYRGQNTEASF
TRBV2	TRBD1	few	TRBJ1-1	TGTGCCAGCAGTGCGGGACAGCATACTGAAGCTTTCTTT	CASSAGQHTEAFF
TRBV7-2	NA	few	TRBJ2-4	TGTGCCAGCAGCTTGGACGGGCTAGCCAAAAACATTCAGTACTTC	CASSLDGLAKNIQYF
TRBV6-2/TRBV6-3	TRBD2	many	TRBJ2-1	TGTGCCAGCAGTTCCCATGGGATAGCGGGTTACAATGAGCAGTTCTTC	CASSSHGIAGYNEQFF
TRBV28	NA	few	TRBJ2-6	TGTGCCAGCAGCCTGGGACGGCTCGCCAACGTCCTGACTTTC	CASSLGRLANVLTF
TRBV20-1	TRBD1	few	TRBJ2-3	TGCAGTGCCACAAGACAGGGGTCTACAGATACGCAGTATTTT	CSATRQGSTDTQYF
TRBV20-1	TRBD2	NA	TRBJ2-7	TGCAGTGCTAGAGACCCTAGCGGGGCGAATTACAAGCAGTACTTC	CSARDPSGANYKQYF
TRBV20-1	TRBD1	many	TRBJ2-3	TGCAGTGCCCCTTGGGCAGGGGGCGGGGATACGCAGTATTTT	CSAPWAGGGDTQYF
TRBV27	TRBD2	NA	TRBJ2-1	TGTGCCAGCAGTCTAGCGGGAGGCCCGGCTTACAATGAGCAGTTCTTC	CASSLAGGPAYNEQFF
TRBV6-1	TRBD2	many	TRBJ2-7	TGTGCCAGCAGTGAAAATTTGGGACTACCCTCCTACGAGCAGTACTTC	CASSENLGLPSYEQYF
TRBV9	TRBD2	NA	TRBJ2-7	TGTGCCAGCAGCGCCTCGGGACTAGCGATCGACGAGCAGTACTTC	CASSASGLAIDEQYF
TRBV20-1	NA	few	TRBJ2-7	TGCAGTGCTAGAGAGCAGGGTCACGAGCAGTACTTC	CSAREQGHEQYF
TRBV4-3	NA	NA	TRBJ2-1	TGCGCCAGCAGCCAAGATCGCCCCGACAGATACAATGAGCAGTTCTTC	CASSQDRPDRYNEQFF
TRBV5-1	TRBD1	NA	TRBJ1-2	TGCGCCAGCAGCCCTAGGGGGCAGGGACGCTATGGCTACACCTTC	CASSPRGQGRYGYTF
TRBV4-2	NA	NA	TRBJ2-7	TGTGCCAGCAGCCGAGATTCCCGGGGGCTGTACGAGCAGTACTTC	CASSRDSRGLYEQYF
TRBV4-1	NA	NA	TRBJ2-6	TGCGCCGGCAGCCAAGAGACGGGACCGGCCAACGTCCTGACTTTC	CAGSQETGPANVLTF
TRBV7-9	NA	many	TRBJ1-1	TGTGCCAGCAGCTTAATAAGGGCGCCTAACACTGAAGCTTTCTTT	CASSLIRAPNTEAFF
TRBV2	TRBD1	NA	TRBJ2-1	TGTGCCAGCAGAGCCGGGACAGGGGAGCACAATGAGCAGTTCTTC	CASRAGTGEHNEQFF
TRBV7-9	NA	NA	TRBJ1-5	TGTGCCAGCAGCTTACAGGGTGGCGGCGATCAGCCCCAGCATTTT	CASSLQGGGDQPQHF
TRBV25-1	NA	many	TRBJ1-2	TGTGCCAGCAGTGAATTGGGCAGGACTTATGGCTACACCTTC	CASSELGRTYGYTF
TRBV20-1	NA	NA	TRBJ2-1	TGCAGTGCTAGAGGACGGAGCAGTGGGGACAATGAGCAGTTCTTC	CSARGRSSGDNEQFF
TRBV28	TRBD2	NA	TRBJ2-7	TGTGCCAGCAGCCTACAGGCCGCTCGGCCCAATAGCGGGAGCCTCTACGAGCGGTACTTC	CASSLQAARPNSGSLYERYF
TRBV6-2/TRBV6-3	TRBD1	NA	TRBJ2-3	TGTGCCAGCAGTAACCCGGGACAGGTCCCAGATACGCAGTATTTT	CASSNPGQVPDTQYF
TRBV7-9	NA	many	TRBJ1-1	TGTGCCAGCAGCAACAATATGAACACTGAAGCTTTCTTT	CASSNNMNTEAFF
TRBV29-1	NA	NA	TRBJ1-2	TGCAGCGTTGAAGTTTCGGGCACTAACTATGGCTACACCTTC	CSVEVSGTNYGYTF
TRBV20-1	NA	NA	TRBJ2-7	TGCGGTGCTAAGGGCCTACCGGGCCGCTCCTACGAGCAGTACTTC	CGAKGLPGRSYEQYF
TRBV27	TRBD2	few	TRBJ2-7	TGTGCCAGCAGTTTTGGCCTAGCGGCCCACTACGAGCAGTACTTC	CASSFGLAAHYEQYF
TRBV5-4	NA	NA	TRBJ2-7	TGTGCCAGCAGCTTGCTGTATACAGGGAAACCCTACGAGCAGTACTTC	CASSLLYTGKPYEQYF
TRBV12-3/TRBV12-4	NA	NA	TRBJ2-7	TGTGCCAGCAGTTTTCGGTCGTCCTACGAGCAGTACTTC	CASSFRSSYEQYF
TRBV6-1	NA	NA	TRBJ2-1	TGTGCCAGCAGTACCCGGGACTCGATGGGGCAGTTCTTC	CASSTRDSMGQFF
TRBV2	TRBD1	NA	TRBJ2-3	TGTGCCAGCAGTTACGAGGGACAGGGGGGAGATACGCAGTATTTT	CASSYEGQGGDTQYF
TRBV28	NA	NA	TRBJ2-1	TGTGCCAGCAGTTACCTGGTCGCCTCCTACAATGAGCAGTTCTTC	CASSYLVASYNEQFF
TRBV5-3	NA	NA	TRBJ2-7	TGTGCCAGCTGCGCCCACCACGAGCAGTACTTC	CASCAHHEQYF
TRBV27	NA	many	TRBJ1-1	TGTGCCAGCAGTTTATCCCAAGGGGGGAACACTGAAGCTTTCTTT	CASSLSQGGNTEAFF
TRBV6-1	NA	NA	TRBJ1-5	TGTGCCAGCAGTGAAGTTGGGACCTTATTCAATAGCAATCAGCCCCAGCATTTT	CASSEVGTLFNSNQPQHF
TRBV7-2	NA	many	TRBJ2-7	TGTGCCAGCAGCTTAGATATCAAGGCAATCGAGCAGTACTTC	CASSLDIKAIEQYF
TRBV4-2	TRBD1	few	TRBJ1-5	TGTGCCAGCAGCCAAGATCCCGTTGGACAGGGGTATCAGCCCCAGCATTTT	CASSQDPVGQGYQPQHF
TRBV2	NA	NA	TRBJ2-7	TGTGCCTGCGGGACTTTCTACGAGCAGTACTTC	CACGTFYEQYF
TRBV6-2/TRBV6-3	NA	NA	TRBJ2-1	TGTGCCAGCAGTCCCACGAAGGGAGCCAATGAGCAGTCCTTC	CASSPTKGANEQSF
TRBV6-2/TRBV6-3	NA	many	TRBJ1-5	TGTGCCAGCAGTGCACCAGGGGTTCAGCCCCAGCATTTT	CASSAPGVQPQHF
TRBV20-1	NA	once	TRBJ2-3	TGCAGTGCTAGACGGGACTTCACCACAGATACGCAGTATTTT	CSARRDFTTDTQYF
TRBV28	TRBD1	NA	TRBJ1-5	TGTGCCAGCATTTTGCCCGGGACAGGGCCTGTCGATCAGCCCCAGCATTTT	CASILPGTGPVDQPQHF
TRBV5-6	NA	NA	TRBJ1-1	TGTGCCAGCAGCAGGGGTACCACTGAAGCTTTCTTT	CASSRGTTEAFF
TRBV6-1	NA	many	TRBJ2-1	TGTGCCAGCAGTCCCGACCTAACGGACAGCCTATACTACAATGAGCAGTTCTTC	CASSPDLTDSLYYNEQFF
TRBV20-1	TRBD1	NA	TRBJ2-3	TGCAGTGCTGTCGACAGGGGGTGGGGGACAGATACGCAGTATTTT	CSAVDRGWGTDTQYF
TRBV7-3	NA	few	TRBJ2-1	TGTGCCAGCAGCCTTAATCGGGAAAATGAGCAGTTCTTC	CASSLNRENEQFF
TRBV19	NA	few	TRBJ2-7	TGTGCCAGTAGTATAGATGCCTCCTACGAGCAGTACTTC	CASSIDASYEQYF
TRBV3-1	NA	NA	TRBJ2-7	TGTGCCAGCAGCCAAGGCAGGTGGGGACGCTCCTACGAGCAGTACTTC	CASSQGRWGRSYEQYF
TRBV6-2/TRBV6-3	NA	few	TRBJ1-2	TGTGCCAGCACCCAAGGGGCCTCTCGGGGCTACACCTTC	CASTQGASRGYTF
TRBV15	NA	few	TRBJ2-7	TGTGCCACCAGCAGGGGAAGTTTAGATTTCTCCTACGAGCAGTACTTC	CATSRGSLDFSYEQYF
TRBV20-1	TRBD1	few	TRBJ1-2	TGCAGTGCTCGGACAGGGGGGTGGGATGGCTACACCTTC	CSARTGGWDGYTF
TRBV7-2	NA	NA	TRBJ2-3	TGTGCCAGCACCCTAATGACAGCGAGCACAGATACGCAGTATTTT	CASTLMTASTDTQYF
TRBV19	NA	once	TRBJ2-6	TGTGCCACAGGACAAACTGGGGCCAACGTCCTGACTTTC	CATGQTGANVLTF
TRBV4-2	NA	few	TRBJ1-1	TGTGCCAGCGGCCAGGGAGACGGTAACACTGAAGCTTTCTTT	CASGQGDGNTEAFF